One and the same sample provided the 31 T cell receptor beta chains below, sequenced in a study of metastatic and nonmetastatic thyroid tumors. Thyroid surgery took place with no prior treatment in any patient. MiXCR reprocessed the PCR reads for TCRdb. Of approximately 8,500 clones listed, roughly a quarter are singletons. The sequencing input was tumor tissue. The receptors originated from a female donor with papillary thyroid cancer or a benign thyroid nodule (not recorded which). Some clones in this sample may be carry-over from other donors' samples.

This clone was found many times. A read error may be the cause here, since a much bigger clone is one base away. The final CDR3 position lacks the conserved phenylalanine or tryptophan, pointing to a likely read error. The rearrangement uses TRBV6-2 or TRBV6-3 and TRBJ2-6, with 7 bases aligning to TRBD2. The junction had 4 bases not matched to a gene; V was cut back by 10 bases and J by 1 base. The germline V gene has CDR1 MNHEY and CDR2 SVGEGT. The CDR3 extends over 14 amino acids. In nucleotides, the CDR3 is TGTGCCACGGGGAGGGCGTCTGGGGCCAACGTCCTGACTCTC. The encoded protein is CATGRASGANVLTL.

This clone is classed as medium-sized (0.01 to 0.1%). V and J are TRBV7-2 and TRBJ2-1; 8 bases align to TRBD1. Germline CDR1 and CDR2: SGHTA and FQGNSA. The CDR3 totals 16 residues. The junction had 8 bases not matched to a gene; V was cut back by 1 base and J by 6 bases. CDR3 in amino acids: CASSLGAGGARNEQFF. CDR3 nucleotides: TGTGCCAGCAGCTTAGGAGCAGGGGGCGCTCGCAATGAGCAGTTCTTC. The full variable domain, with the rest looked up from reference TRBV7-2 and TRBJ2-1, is GAGVSQSPSNKVTEKGKDVELRCDPISGHTALYWYRQSLGQGLEFLIYFQGNSAPDKSGLPSDRFSAERTGGSVSTLTIQRTQQEDSAVYLCASSLGAGGARNEQFFGPGTRLTVL.

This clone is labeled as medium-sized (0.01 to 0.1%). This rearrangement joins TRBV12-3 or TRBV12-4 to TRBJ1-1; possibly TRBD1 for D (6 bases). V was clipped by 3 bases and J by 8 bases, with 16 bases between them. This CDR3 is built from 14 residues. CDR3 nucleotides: TGTGCCAGCAGTTTGAACACAGGGACATTCGAAGCTTTCTTT. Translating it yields CASSLNTGTFEAFF.

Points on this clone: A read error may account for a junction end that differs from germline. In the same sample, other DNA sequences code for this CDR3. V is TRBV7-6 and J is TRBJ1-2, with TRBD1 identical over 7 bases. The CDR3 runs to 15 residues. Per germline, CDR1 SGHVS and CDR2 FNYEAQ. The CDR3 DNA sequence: TGTGCCAGCAGCTTGGAGGACAGGCCTAATTATGGCTACACCTTC. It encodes CASSLEDRPNYGYTF.

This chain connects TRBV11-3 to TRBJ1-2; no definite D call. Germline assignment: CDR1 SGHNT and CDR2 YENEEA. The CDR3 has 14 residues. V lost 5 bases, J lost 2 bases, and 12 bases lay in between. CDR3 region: CASSVWTENYGYTF. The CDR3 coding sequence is TGTGCCAGCAGCGTGTGGACGGAGAACTATGGCTACACCTTC.

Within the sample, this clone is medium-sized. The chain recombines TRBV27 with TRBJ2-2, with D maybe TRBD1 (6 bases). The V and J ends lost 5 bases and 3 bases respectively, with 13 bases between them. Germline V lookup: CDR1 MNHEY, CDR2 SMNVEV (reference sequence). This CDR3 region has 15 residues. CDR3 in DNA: TGTGCCAGCAGTCGGACAGACCCGGACACCGGGGAGCTGTTTTTT. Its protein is CASSRTDPDTGELFF.

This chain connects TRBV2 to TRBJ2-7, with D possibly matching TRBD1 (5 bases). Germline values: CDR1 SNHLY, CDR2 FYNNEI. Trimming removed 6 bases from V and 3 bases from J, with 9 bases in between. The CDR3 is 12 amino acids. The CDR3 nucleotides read TGTGCCAGCAGCACAGGCCTCTACGAGCAGTACTTC. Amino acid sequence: CASSTGLYEQYF.

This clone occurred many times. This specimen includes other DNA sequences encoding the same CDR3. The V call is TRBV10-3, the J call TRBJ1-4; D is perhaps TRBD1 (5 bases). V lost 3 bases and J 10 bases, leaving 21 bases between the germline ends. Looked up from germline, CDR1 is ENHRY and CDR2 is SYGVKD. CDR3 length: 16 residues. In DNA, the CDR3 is TGTGCCATCAGTGATCAAATGGGAAGGCAGGGAGGAAAACTGTTTTTT. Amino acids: CAISDQMGRQGGKLFF.

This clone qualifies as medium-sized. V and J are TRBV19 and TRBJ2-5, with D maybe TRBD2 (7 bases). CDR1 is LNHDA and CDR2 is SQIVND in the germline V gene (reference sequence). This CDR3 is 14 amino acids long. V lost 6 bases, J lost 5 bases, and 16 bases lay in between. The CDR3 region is CASRARGGGETQYF. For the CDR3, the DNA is TGTGCCAGTAGGGCAAGAGGGGGGGGGGAGACCCAGTACTTC.

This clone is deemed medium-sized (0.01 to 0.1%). The CDR3 loop is CASSYPTGAGYEQYF. The CDR3, as DNA: TGTGCCAGCAGTTACCCCACAGGGGCCGGCTACGAGCAGTACTTC. The rearrangement uses TRBV6-2 or TRBV6-3 and TRBJ2-7; TRBD1 matches at 7 bases. Germline-derived CDR1 and CDR2 are MNHEY and SVGEGT. The CDR3 spans 15 residues. V shed 2 bases and J 3 bases; nucleotides not matched to a gene: 7.

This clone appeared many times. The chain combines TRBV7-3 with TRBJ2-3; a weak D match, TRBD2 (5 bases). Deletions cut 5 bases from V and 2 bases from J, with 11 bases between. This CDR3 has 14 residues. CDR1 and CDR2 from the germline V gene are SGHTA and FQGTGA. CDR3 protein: CASSPGSSTDTQYF. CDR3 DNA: TGTGCCAGCAGCCCGGGGTCGTCCACAGATACGCAGTATTTT.

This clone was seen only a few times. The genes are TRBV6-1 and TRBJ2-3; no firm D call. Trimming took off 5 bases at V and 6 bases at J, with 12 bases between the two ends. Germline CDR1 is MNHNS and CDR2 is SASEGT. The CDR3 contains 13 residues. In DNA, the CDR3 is TGTGCCAGCAGTCCCTTTTCATCGGATACGCAGTATTTT. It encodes CASSPFSSDTQYF.

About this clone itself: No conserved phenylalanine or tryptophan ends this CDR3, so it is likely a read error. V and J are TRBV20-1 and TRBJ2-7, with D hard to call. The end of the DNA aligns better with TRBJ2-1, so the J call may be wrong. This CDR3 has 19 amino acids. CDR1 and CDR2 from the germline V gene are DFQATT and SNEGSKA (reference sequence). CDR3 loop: CSARADPRETSLSPYEQFY. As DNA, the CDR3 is TGCAGTGCTAGAGCCGATCCGCGTGAGACGTCCCTTAGCCCCTACGAGCAGTTCTAC.

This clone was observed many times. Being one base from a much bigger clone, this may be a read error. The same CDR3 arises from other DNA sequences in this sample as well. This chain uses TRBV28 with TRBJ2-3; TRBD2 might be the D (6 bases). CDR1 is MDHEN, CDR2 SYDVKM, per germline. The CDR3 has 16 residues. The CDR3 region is CASSPNHSSGTDTQYF. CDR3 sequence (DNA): TGCGCCAGCAGCCCAAACCATTCTAGCGGCACAGATACGCAGTATTTT. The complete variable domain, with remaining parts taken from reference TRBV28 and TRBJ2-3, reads DVKVTQSSRYLVKRTGEKVFLECVQDMDHENMFWYRQDPGLGLRLIYFSYDVKMKEKGDIPEGYSVSREKKERFSLILESASTNQTSMYLCASSPNHSSGTDTQYFGPGTRLTVL.

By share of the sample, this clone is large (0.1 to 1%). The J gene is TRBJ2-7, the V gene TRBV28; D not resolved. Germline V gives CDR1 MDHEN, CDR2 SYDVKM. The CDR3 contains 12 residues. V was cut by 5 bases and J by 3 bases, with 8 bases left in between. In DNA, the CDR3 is TGTGCCAGCAGTACTGTCGACTACGAGCAGTACTTC. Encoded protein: CASSTVDYEQYF.

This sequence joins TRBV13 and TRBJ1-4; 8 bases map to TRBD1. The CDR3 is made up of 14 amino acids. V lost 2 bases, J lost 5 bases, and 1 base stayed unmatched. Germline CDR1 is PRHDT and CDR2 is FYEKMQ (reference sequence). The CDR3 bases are TGTGCCAGCAGCTTAAGACAGGGGAATGAAAAACTGTTTTTT. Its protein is CASSLRQGNEKLFF.

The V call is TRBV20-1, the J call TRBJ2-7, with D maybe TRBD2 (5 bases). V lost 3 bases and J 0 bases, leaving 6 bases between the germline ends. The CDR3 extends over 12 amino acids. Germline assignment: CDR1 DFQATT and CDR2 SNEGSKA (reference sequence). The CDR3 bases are TGCAGTGCTAGGGGAGTCTCCTACGAGCAGTACTTC. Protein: CSARGVSYEQYF.

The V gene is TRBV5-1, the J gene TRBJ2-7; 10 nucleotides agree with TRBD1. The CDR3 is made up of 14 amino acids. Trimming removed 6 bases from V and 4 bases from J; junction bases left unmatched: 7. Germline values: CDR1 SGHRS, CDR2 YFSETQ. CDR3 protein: CASNRDRGVYEQYF. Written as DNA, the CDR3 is TGCGCCAGCAACAGGGACAGGGGTGTTTACGAGCAGTACTTC.

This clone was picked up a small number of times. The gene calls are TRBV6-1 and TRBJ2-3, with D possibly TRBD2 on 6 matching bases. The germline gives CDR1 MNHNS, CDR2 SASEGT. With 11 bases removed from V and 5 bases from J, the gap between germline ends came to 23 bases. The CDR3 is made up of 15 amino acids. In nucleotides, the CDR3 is TGTGCCGGAGGAGGGATCGGGAGTAGTGGAGATACGCAGTATTTT. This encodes CAGGGIGSSGDTQYF.

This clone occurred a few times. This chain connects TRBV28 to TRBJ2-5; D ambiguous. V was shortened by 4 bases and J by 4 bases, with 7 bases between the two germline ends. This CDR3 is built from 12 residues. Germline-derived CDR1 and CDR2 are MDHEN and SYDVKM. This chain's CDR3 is CASSWNPETQYF. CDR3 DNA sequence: TGTGCCAGCAGTTGGAACCCAGAGACCCAGTACTTC. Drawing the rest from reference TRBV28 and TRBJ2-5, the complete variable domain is DVKVTQSSRYLVKRTGEKVFLECVQDMDHENMFWYRQDPGLGLRLIYFSYDVKMKEKGDIPEGYSVSREKKERFSLILESASTNQTSMYLCASSWNPETQYFGPGTRLLVL.

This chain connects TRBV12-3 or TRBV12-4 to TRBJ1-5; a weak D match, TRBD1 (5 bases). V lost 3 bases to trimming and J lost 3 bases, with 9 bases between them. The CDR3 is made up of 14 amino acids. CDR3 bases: TGTGCCAGCAGTTTGGGGCAGTTCAATCAGCCCCAGCATTTT. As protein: CASSLGQFNQPQHF.

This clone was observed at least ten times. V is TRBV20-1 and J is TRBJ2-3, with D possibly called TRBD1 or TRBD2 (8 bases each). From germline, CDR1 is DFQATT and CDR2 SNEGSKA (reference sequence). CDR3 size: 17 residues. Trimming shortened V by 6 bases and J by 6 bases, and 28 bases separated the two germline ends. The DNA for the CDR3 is TGCAGTGCCCAGTCAGGGGGCCTAGCGGGCTGGGGGGATACGCAGTATTTT. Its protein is CSAQSGGLAGWGDTQYF.

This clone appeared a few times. This chain's CDR3 is CASSLDRDYGYTF. As DNA, the CDR3 is TGTGCCAGCAGCCTGGACAGGGACTATGGCTACACCTTC. V gene TRBV12-3 or TRBV12-4 combines with J gene TRBJ1-2; 8 positions match TRBD1. The CDR3 covers 13 residues. Trimming removed 6 bases from V and 3 bases from J; junction bases left unmatched: 3.

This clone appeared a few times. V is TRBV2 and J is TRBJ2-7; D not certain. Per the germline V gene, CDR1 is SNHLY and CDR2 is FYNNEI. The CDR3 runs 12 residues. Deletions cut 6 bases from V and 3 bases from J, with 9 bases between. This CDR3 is CASSPQVYEQYF. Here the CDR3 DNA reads TGTGCCAGCAGCCCTCAAGTCTACGAGCAGTACTTC.

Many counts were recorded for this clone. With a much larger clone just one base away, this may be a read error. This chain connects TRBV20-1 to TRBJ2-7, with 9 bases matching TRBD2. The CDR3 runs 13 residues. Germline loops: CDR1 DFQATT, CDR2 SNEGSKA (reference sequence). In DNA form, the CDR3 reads TGCAGTGCTAGGGGACTAGCATCCTACGAGCGGTACTTC. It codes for CSARGLASYERYF.

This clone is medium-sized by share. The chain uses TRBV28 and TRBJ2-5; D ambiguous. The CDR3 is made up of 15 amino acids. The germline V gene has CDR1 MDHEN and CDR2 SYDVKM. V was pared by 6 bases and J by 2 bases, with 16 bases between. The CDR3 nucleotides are TGTGCCAGCAGCTCTTTAATCAGGAGTCAAGAGACCCAGTACTTC. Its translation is CASSSLIRSQETQYF.

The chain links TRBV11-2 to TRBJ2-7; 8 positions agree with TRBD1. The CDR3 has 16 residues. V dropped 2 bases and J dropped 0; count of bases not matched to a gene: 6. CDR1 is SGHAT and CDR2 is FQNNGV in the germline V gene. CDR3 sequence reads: CASSLSFGTGSYEQYF. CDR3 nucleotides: TGTGCCAGCAGCTTAAGTTTCGGGACAGGCTCCTACGAGCAGTACTTC.

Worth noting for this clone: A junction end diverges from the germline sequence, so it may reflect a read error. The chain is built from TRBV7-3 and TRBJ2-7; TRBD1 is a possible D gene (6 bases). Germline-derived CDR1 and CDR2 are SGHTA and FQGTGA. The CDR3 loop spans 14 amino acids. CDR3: CVSSQGAQGHEQYF. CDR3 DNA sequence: TGTGTCAGCAGCCAAGGGGCACAGGGTCACGAGCAGTACTTC.

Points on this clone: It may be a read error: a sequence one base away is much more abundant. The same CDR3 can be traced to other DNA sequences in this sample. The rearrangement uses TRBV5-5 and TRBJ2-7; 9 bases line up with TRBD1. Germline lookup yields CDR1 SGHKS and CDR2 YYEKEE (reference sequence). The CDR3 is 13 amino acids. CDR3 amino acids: CASRPPGTGEQYF. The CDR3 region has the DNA TGCGCCAGCAGGCCCCCCGGGACAGGGGAGCAGTACTTC.

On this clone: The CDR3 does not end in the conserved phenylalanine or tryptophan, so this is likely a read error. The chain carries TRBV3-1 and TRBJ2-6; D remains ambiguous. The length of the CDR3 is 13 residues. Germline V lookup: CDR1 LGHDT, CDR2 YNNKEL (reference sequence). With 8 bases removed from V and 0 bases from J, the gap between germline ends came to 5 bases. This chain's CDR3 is CASGSSGANVLTL. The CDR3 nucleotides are TGTGCCAGCGGCAGCTCTGGGGCCAACGTCCTGACTTTA.

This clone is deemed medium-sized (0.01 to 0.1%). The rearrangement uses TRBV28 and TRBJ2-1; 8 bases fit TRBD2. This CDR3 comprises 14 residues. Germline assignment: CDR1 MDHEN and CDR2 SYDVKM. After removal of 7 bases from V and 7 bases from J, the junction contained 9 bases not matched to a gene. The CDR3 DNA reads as TGTGCCAGCACTCGAGCGGGAGCCAGGAATGAGCAGTTCTTC. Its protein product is CASTRAGARNEQFF.